A selection of T cell receptor beta chains follows, all from one sample in a study of cytomegalovirus exposure and HLA in healthy donors. Method: immunoSEQ multiplex PCR; TCRdb's copy keeps in-frame clones and lacks some. The data show around 150,000 clones, around 63% seen once. Sequencing was performed on PBMCs. Source of these receptors: a human donor in good health. The CDR3 runs from the conserved cysteine through the conserved F or W. Each record gives: J gene, V gene, D gene, CDR3 length, clone size, CDR3 protein, CDR3 DNA. The D gene is left open where the match is weak. Part of the rows lack a size; the others show once, few, many or a class for expanded clones.

TRBJ2-4	TRBV10-3	TRBD1	14	NA	CAISPGQGSDIQYF	TGTGCCATCAGCCCCGGACAGGGGAGCGACATTCAGTACTTC
TRBJ2-3	TRBV9	TRBD2	17	few	CASSVRTSGKNTDTQYF	TGTGCCAGCAGCGTTAGGACTAGCGGTAAAAACACAGATACGCAGTATTTT
TRBJ2-1	TRBV27	TRBD2	16	NA	CASSPLTSGRRNEQFF	TGTGCCAGCAGTCCGTTGACTAGCGGGAGAAGGAATGAGCAGTTCTTC
TRBJ2-1	TRBV5-4	TRBD2	15	NA	CASSLGLAFYNEQFF	TGTGCCAGCAGCTTGGGACTAGCGTTCTACAATGAGCAGTTCTTC
TRBJ2-3	TRBV4-2	TRBD2	17	NA	CASSQVGSAGGGGTQYF	TGTGCCAGCAGCCAAGTGGGATCGGCGGGAGGGGGAGGAACGCAGTATTTT
TRBJ1-1	TRBV27	TRBD1	14	few	CASSNLDRGFLAFF	TGTGCCAGCAGTAACCTGGACAGGGGCTTTCTAGCTTTCTTT
TRBJ2-1	TRBV6-6	NA	16	NA	CASSYSTRSGYNEQFF	TGTGCCAGCAGTTACTCGACTAGGTCGGGTTACAATGAGCAGTTCTTC
TRBJ1-2	TRBV9	NA	12	once	CASSEGSYGYTF	TGTGCCAGCAGCGAGGGGTCCTATGGCTACACCTTC
TRBJ2-1	TRBV5-4	TRBD2	16	NA	CASSFQRTSSYNEQFF	TGTGCCAGCAGCTTCCAAAGGACTAGCTCCTACAATGAGCAGTTCTTC
TRBJ2-7	TRBV28	TRBD1	15	few	CASRGRGTGTYEQYF	TGTGCCAGCAGAGGAAGGGGGACAGGGACCTACGAGCAGTACTTC
TRBJ2-1	TRBV18	TRBD2	15	few	CASSPPPGGPREQFF	TGTGCCAGCTCACCACCGCCGGGAGGGCCCCGTGAGCAGTTCTTC
TRBJ1-1	TRBV28	TRBD1	15	NA	CASSLRTGTTGEAFF	TGTGCCAGCAGTTTAAGGACAGGTACTACAGGTGAAGCTTTCTTT
TRBJ2-2	TRBV6-1	NA	16	NA	CASSEVAGAYTGELFF	TGTGCCAGCAGTGAGGTGGCAGGGGCGTACACCGGGGAGCTGTTTTTT
TRBJ1-1	TRBV7-8	NA	14	few	CASSLVGENTEAFF	TGTGCCAGCAGCCTAGTCGGGGAGAACACTGAAGCTTTCTTT
TRBJ1-4	TRBV18	TRBD1	14	NA	CASSPDRSNEKLFF	TGTGCCAGCTCACCGGACAGGTCGAATGAAAAACTGTTTTTT
TRBJ2-1	TRBV18	TRBD2	15	few	CASSPPGGRINEQFF	TGTGCCAGCTCACCACCTGGCGGGAGGATCAATGAGCAGTTCTTC
TRBJ2-3	TRBV7-3	NA	16	NA	CASSRAGGSGTDTQYF	TGTGCCAGCAGCCGGGCAGGGGGGAGTGGCACAGATACGCAGTATTTT
TRBJ1-1	TRBV19	NA	15	NA	CASSRPGLINTEAFF	TGTGCCAGTAGTCGCCCGGGACTTATCAACACTGAAGCTTTCTTT
TRBJ2-1	TRBV5-4	NA	16	once	CASSLGGTAYHNEQFF	TGTGCCAGCAGCTTGGGCGGGACAGCTTACCACAATGAGCAGTTCTTC